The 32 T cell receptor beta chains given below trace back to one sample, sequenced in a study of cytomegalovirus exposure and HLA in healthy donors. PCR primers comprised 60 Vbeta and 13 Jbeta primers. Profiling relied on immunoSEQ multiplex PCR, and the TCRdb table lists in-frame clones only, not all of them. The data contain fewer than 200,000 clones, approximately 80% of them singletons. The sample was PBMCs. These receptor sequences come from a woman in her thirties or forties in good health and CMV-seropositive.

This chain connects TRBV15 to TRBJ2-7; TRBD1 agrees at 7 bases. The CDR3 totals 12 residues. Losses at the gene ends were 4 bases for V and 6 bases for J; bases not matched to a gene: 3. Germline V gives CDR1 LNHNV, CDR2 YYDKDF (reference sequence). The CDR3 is CATSKDRAEQYF. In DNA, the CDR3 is TGTGCCACCAGCAAAGACAGGGCCGAGCAGTACTTC.

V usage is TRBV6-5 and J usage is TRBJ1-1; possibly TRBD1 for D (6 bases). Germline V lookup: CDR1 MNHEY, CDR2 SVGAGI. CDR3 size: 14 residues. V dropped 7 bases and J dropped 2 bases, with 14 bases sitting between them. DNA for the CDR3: TGTGCCAGCAATTCCCGGGACACTAACACTGAAGCTTTCTTT. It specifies CASNSRDTNTEAFF.

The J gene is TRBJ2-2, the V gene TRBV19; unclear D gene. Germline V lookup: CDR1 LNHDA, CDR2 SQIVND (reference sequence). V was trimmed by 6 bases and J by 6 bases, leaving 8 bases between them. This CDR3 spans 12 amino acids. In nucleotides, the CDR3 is TGTGCCAGTAGAATGTCTGCCGGGGAGCTGTTTTTT. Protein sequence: CASRMSAGELFF.

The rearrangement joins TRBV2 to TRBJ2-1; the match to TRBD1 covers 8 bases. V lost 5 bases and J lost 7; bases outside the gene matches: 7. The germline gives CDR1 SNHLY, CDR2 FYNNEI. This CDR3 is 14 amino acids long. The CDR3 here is CASSLGQGGNEQFF. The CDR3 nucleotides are TGTGCCAGCAGTCTAGGACAGGGTGGAAATGAGCAGTTCTTC.

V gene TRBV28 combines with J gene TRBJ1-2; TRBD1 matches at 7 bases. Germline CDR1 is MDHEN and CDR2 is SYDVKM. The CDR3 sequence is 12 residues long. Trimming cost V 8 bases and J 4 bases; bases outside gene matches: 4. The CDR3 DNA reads TGTGCCAGCTCCGGACAGGTCTATGGCTACACCTTC. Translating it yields CASSGQVYGYTF.

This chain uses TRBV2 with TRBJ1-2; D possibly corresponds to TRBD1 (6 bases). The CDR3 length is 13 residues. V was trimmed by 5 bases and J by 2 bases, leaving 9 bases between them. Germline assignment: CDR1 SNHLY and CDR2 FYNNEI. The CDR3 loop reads CASSSTGNYGYTF. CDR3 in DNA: TGTGCCAGCAGTTCTACAGGGAACTATGGCTACACCTTC. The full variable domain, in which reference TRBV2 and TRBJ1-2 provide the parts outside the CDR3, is EPEVTQTPSHQVTQMGQEVILRCVPISNHLYFYWYRQILGQKVEFLVSFYNNEISEKSEIFDDQFSVERPDGSNFTLKIRSTKLEDSAMYFCASSSTGNYGYTFGSGTRLTVV.

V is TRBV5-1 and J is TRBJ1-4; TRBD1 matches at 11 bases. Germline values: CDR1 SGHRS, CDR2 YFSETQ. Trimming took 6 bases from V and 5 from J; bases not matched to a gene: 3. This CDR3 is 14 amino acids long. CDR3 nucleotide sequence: TGCGCCAGCACCGGGACAGGGGGAAATGAAAAACTGTTTTTT. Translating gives CASTGTGGNEKLFF.

The DNA for the CDR3 is TGCGCCAGCAGCCAAGATGGGGGCGAGGGAGAGACCCAGTACTTC. Translation gives CASSQDGGEGETQYF. The genes are TRBV4-3 and TRBJ2-5; D is perhaps TRBD1 (6 bases). This CDR3 region has 15 residues. Per germline, CDR1 LGHNA and CDR2 YSLEER. V gave up 0 bases and J gave up 4 bases, with 12 bases separating them.

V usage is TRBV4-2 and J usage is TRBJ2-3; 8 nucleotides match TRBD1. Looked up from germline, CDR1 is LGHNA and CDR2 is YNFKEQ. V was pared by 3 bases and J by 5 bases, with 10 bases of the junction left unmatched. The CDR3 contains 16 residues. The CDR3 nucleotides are TGTGCCAGCAGCCAGACCGGACAGGGACGAGGAGATACGCAGTATTTT. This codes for CASSQTGQGRGDTQYF.

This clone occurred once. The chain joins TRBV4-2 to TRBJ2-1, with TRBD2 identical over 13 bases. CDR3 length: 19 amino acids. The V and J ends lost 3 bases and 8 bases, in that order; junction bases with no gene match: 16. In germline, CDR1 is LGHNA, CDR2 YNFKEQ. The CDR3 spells CASSHSRGQTSGRLDEQFF. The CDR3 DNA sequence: TGTGCCAGCAGCCATTCAAGGGGCCAGACTAGCGGGAGGCTCGATGAGCAGTTCTTC.

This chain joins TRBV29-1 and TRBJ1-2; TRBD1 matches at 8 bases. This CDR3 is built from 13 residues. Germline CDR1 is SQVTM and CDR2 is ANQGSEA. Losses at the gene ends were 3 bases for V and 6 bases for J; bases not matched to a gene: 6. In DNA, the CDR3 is TGCAGCGTTGACGGTCAGGGGGCAAATGGCTACACCTTC. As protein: CSVDGQGANGYTF.

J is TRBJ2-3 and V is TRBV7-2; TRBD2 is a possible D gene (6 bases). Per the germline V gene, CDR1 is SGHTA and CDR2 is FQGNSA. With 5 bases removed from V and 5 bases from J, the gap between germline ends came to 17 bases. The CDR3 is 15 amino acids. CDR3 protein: CASSLGAGLGDTQYF. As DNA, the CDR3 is TGTGCCAGCAGCCTAGGGGCGGGGCTGGGAGATACGCAGTATTTT.

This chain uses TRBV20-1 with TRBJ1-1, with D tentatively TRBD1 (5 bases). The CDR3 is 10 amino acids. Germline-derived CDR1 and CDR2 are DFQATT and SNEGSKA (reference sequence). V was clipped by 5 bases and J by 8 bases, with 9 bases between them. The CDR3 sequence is CSAVRTEAFF. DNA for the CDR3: TGCAGTGCTGTTCGGACAGAAGCTTTCTTT.

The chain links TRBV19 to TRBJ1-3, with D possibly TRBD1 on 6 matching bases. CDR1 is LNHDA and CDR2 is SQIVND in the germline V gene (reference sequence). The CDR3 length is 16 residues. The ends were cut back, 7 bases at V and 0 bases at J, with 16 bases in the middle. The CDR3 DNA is TGTGCCAGTATCCGGGACACCAGGAGCTCTGGAAACACCATATATTTT. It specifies CASIRDTRSSGNTIYF.

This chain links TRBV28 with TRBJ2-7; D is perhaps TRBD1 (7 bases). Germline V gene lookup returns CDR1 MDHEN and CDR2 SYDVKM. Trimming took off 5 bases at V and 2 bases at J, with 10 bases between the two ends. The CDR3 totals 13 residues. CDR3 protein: CASSAGQPYEQYF. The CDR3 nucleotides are TGTGCCAGCAGTGCGGGACAGCCCTACGAGCAGTACTTC.

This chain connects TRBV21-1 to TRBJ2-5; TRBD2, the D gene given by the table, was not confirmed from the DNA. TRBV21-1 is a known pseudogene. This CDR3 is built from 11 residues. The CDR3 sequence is CAGTGGRPQYF. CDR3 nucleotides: TGTGCCGGGACTGGAGGGAGACCCCAGTACTTC.

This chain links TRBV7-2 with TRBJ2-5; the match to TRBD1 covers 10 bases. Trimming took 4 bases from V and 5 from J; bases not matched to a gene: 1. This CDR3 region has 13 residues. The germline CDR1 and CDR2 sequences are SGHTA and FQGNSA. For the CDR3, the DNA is TGTGCCAGCAGCTCGGACAGGGGGGAGACCCAGTACTTC. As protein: CASSSDRGETQYF.

The CDR3 nucleotides are TGTGCCAGCCGAGCGGGGACCCAAGAGACCCAGTACTTC. It encodes CASRAGTQETQYF. The gene calls are TRBV19 and TRBJ2-5, with 7 bases lining up with TRBD2. This CDR3 is 13 amino acids long. CDR1 is LNHDA and CDR2 is SQIVND in the germline V gene (reference sequence). V trimming: 9 bases; J trimming: 1 base; junction bases outside the gene matches: 5.

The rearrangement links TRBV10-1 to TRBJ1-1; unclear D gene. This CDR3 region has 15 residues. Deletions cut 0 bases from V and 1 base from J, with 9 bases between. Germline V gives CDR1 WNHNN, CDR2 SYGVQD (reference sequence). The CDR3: CASSESYSGNTEAFF. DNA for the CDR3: TGCGCCAGCAGTGAGTCGTATTCGGGGAACACTGAAGCTTTCTTT.

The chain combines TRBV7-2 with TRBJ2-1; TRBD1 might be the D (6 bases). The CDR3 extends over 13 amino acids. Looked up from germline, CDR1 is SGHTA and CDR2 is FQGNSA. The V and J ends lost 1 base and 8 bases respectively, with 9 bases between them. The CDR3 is CASSLEQGHEQFF. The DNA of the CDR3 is TGTGCCAGCAGCTTAGAACAGGGTCATGAGCAGTTCTTC. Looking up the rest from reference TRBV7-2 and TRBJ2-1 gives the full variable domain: GAGVSQSPSNKVTEKGKDVELRCDPISGHTALYWYRQSLGQGLEFLIYFQGNSAPDKSGLPSDRFSAERTGGSVSTLTIQRTQQEDSAVYLCASSLEQGHEQFFGPGTRLTVL.

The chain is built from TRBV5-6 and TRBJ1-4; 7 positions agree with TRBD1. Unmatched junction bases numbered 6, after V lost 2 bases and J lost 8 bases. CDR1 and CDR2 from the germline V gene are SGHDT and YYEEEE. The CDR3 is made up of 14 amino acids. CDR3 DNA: TGTGCCAGCAGCTTCGACAGGGCGGGGGAAAAACTGTTTTTT. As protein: CASSFDRAGEKLFF.

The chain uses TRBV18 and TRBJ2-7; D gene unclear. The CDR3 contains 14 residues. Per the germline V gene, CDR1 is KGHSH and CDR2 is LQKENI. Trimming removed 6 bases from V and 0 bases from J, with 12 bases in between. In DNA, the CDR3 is TGTGCCAGCTCCTCATTTGAGCCCTCCTACGAGCAGTACTTC. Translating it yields CASSSFEPSYEQYF.

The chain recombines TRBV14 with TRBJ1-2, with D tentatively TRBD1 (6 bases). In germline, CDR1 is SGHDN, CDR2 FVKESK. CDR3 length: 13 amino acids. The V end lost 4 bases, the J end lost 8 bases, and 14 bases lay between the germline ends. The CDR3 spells CASSPVPGVGYTF. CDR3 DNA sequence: TGTGCCAGCAGCCCCGTTCCAGGGGTCGGCTACACCTTC.

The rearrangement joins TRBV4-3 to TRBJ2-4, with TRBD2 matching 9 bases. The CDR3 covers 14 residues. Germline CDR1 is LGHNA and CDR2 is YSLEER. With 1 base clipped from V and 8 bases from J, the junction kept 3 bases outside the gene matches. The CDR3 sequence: CASSQVAGEHIQYF. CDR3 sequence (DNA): TGCGCCAGCAGCCAAGTAGCGGGGGAACACATTCAGTACTTC.

CDR3: CASSLPGQAGNTIYF. As DNA, the CDR3 is TGTGCCAGCAGCCTCCCTGGGCAAGCTGGAAACACCATATATTTT. The chain links TRBV7-2 to TRBJ1-3; D ambiguous. Germline-derived CDR1 and CDR2 are SGHTA and FQGNSA. V was clipped by 5 bases and J by 2 bases, with 13 bases between them. The CDR3 has 15 amino acids.

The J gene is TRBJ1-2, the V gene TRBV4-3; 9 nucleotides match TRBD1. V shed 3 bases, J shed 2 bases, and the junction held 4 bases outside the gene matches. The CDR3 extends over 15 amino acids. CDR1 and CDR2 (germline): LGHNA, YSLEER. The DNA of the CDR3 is TGCGCCAGCAGCCAGACCGACAGGGGGAACTATGGCTACACCTTC. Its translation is CASSQTDRGNYGYTF.

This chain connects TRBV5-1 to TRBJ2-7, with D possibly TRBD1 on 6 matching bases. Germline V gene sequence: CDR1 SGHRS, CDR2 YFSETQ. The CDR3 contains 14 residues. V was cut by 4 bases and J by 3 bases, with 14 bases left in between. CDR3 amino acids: CASSDRNVDYEQYF. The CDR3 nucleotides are TGCGCCAGCAGCGACAGGAATGTGGACTACGAGCAGTACTTC. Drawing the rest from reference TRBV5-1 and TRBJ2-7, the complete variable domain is KAGVTQTPRYLIKTRGQQVTLSCSPISGHRSVSWYQQTPGQGLQFLFEYFSETQRNKGNFPGRFSGRQFSNSRSEMNVSTLELGDSALYLCASSDRNVDYEQYFGPGTRLTVT.

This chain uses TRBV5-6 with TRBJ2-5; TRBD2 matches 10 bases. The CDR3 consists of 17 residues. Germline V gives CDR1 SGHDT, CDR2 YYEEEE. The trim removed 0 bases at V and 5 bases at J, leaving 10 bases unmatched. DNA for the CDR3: TGTGCCAGCAGCTTGGGGCTAGCGGGGGTCCAAGGGGAGACCCAGTACTTC. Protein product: CASSLGLAGVQGETQYF.

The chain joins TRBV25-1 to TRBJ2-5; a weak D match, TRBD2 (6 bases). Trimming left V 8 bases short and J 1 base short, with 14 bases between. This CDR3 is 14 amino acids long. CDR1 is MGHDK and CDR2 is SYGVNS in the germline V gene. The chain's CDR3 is CASGEAGAQETQYF. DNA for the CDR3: TGTGCCAGCGGGGAGGCTGGGGCCCAAGAGACCCAGTACTTC. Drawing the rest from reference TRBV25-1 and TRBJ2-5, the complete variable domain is EADIYQTPRYLVIGTGKKITLECSQTMGHDKMYWYQQDPGMELHLIHYSYGVNSTEKGDLSSESTVSRIRTEHFPLTLESARPSHTSQYLCASGEAGAQETQYFGPGTRLLVL.

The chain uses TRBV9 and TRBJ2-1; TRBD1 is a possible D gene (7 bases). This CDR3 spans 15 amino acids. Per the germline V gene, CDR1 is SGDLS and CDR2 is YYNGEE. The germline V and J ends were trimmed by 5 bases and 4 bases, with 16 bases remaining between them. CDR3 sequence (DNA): TGTGCCAGCAGTGGCGGGACAGCTTCTTACAATGAGCAGTTCTTC. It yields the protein CASSGGTASYNEQFF.

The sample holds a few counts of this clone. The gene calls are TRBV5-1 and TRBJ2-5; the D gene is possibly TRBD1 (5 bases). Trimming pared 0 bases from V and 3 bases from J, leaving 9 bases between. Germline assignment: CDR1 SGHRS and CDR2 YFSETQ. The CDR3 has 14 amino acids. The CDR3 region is CASSLGQSEETQYF. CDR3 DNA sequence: TGCGCCAGCAGCTTGGGACAGAGTGAAGAGACCCAGTACTTC.

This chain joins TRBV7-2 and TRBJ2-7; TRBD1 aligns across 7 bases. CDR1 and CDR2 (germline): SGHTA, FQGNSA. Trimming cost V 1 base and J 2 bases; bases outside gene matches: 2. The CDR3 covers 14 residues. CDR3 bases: TGTGCCAGCAGCTTAGGGGACAGCCCCTACGAGCAGTACTTC. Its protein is CASSLGDSPYEQYF.